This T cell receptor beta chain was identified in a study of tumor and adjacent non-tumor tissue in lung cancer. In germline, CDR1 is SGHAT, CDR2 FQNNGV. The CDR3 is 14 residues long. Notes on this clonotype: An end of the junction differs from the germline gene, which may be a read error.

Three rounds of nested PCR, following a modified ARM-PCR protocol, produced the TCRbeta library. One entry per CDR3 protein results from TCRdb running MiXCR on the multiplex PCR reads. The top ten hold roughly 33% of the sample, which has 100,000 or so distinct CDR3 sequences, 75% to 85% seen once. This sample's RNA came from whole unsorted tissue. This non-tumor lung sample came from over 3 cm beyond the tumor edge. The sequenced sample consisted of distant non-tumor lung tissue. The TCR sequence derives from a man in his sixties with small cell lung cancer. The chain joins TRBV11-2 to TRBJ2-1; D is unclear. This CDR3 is CAGQKWHGDNEQVF. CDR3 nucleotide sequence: TGTGCCGGCCAGAAGTGGCATGGCGACAATGAGCAGGTCTTC.